These 3 T cell receptor beta chains were sequenced from one sample in a study of OX40 agonist ivuxolimab in advanced cancers. Libraries were prepared by immunoSEQ multiplex PCR; TCRdb keeps only in-frame clonotypes and omits some of them. This sample has fewer than 100,000 clones; roughly four fifths occur once, and the top ten carry roughly 1.5%. The material sequenced was CD4+ or CD8+ T cells sorted from blood, taken in a trial of the OX40 agonist ivuxolimab. The receptors come from an adult with an advanced solid tumor such as melanoma, head and neck, liver or kidney cancer.

This clone has just a few counts. The chain employs TRBV7-3 and TRBJ2-7; 7 bases are shared with TRBD2. This CDR3 has 15 amino acids. V trimming: 1 base; J trimming: 3 bases; junction bases outside the gene matches: 6. The germline CDR1 and CDR2 sequences are SGHTA and FQGTGA. CDR3 nucleotides: TGTGCCAGCAGCTTAATGGCGGGAGAGAGCTACGAGCAGTACTTC. This encodes CASSLMAGESYEQYF.

A few counts support this clone. V usage is TRBV10-1 and J usage is TRBJ1-5, with 9 bases aligning to TRBD1. The CDR3 has 14 residues. Looked up from germline, CDR1 is WNHNN and CDR2 is SYGVQD (reference sequence). The junction had 4 bases not matched to a gene; V was cut back by 6 bases and J by 4 bases. Written as DNA, the CDR3 is TGCGCCAGCAGCTCCGGGACAGGGAATCAGCCCCAGCATTTT. It encodes CASSSGTGNQPQHF.

This chain uses TRBV11-2 with TRBJ2-7; D is unresolved. The CDR3 is made up of 14 amino acids. Germline V gives CDR1 SGHAT, CDR2 FQNNGV. Trimming removed 2 bases at V and 0 bases at J, with 8 bases between. The CDR3, as DNA: TGTGCCAGCAGCTTATTTGCGAGCTCCTACGAGCAGTACTTC. Translated: CASSLFASSYEQYF.